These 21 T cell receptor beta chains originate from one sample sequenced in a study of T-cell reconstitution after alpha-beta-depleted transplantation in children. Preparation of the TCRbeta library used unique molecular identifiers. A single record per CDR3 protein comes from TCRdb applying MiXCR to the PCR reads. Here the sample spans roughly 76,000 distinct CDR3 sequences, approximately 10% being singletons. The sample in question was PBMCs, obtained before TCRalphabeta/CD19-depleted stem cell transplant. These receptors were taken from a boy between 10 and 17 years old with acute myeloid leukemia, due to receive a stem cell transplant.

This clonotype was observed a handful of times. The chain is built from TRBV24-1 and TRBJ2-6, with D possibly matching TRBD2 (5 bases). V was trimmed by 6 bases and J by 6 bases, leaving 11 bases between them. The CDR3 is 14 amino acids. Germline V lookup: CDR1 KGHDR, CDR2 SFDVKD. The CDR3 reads CATSMGVEANVLTF. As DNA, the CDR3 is TGTGCCACCAGTATGGGAGTTGAGGCCAACGTCCTGACTTTC.

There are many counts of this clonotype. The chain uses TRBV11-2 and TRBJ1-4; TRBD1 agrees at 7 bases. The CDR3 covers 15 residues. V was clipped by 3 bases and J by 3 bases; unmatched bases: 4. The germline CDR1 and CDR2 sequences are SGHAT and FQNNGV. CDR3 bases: TGTGCCAGCAGCTTCCACAGGGGACCTAATGAAAAACTGTTTTTT. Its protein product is CASSFHRGPNEKLFF.

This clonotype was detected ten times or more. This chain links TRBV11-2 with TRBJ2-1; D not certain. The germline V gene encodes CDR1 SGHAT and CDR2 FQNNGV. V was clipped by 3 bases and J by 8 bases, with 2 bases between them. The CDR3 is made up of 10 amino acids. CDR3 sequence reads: CASSFHEQFF. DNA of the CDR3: TGTGCCAGCAGCTTCCATGAGCAGTTCTTC.

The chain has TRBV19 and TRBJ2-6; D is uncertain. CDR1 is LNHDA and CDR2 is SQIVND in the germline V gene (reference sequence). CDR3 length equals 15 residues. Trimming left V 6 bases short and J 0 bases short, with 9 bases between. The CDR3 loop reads CASRRLRSGANVLTF. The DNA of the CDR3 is TGTGCCAGTAGGAGACTCCGCTCTGGGGCCAACGTCCTGACTTTC.

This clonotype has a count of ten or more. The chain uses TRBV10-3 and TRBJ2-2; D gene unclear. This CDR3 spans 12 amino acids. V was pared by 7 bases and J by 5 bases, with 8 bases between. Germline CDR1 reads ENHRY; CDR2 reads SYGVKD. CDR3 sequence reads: CAIKGYTGELFF. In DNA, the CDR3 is TGTGCCATCAAGGGATATACCGGGGAGCTGTTTTTT.

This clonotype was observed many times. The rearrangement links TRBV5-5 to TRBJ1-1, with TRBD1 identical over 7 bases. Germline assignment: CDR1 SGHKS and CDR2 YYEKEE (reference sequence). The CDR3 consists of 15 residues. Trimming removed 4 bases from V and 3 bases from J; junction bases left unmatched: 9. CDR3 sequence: CASSAPTGIYTEAFF. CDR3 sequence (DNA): TGTGCCAGCAGCGCCCCGACAGGGATCTACACTGAAGCTTTCTTT.

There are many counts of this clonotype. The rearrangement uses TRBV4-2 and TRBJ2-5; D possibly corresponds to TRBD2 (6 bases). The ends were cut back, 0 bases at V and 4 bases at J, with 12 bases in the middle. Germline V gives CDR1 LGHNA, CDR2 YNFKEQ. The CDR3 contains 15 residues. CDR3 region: CASSQDPGAGETQYF. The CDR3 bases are TGTGCCAGCAGCCAAGACCCCGGAGCGGGAGAGACCCAGTACTTC.

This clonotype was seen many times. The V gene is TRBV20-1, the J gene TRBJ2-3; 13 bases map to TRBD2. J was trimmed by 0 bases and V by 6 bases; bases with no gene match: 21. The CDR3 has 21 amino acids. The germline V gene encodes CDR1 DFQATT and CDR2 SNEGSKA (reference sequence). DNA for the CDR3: TGCAGTGCCCCTAATTCTTTACTAGCGGGAGGGCAAATGACTAGCACAGATACGCAGTATTTT. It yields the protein CSAPNSLLAGGQMTSTDTQYF.

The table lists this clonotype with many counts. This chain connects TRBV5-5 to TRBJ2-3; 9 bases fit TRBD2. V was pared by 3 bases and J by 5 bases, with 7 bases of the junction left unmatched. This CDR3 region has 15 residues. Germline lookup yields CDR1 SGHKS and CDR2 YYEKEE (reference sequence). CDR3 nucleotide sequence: TGTGCCAGCAGCTGGCGGGAGGGCCTTAGAGATACGCAGTATTTT. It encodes CASSWREGLRDTQYF.

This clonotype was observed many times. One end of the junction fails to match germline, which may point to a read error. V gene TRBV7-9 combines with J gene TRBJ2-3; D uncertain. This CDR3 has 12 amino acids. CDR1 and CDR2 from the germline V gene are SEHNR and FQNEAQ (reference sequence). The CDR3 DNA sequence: TGTGCCAGCAGCGTAGCCACAGATACGCAGTATTTT. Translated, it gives CASSVATDTQYF. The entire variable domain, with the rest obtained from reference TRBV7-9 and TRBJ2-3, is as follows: DTGVSQNPRHKITKRGQNVTFRCDPISEHNRLYWYRQTLGQGPEFLTYFQNEAQLEKSRLLSDRFSAERPKGSFSTLEIQRTEQGDSAMYLCASSVATDTQYFGPGTRLTVL.

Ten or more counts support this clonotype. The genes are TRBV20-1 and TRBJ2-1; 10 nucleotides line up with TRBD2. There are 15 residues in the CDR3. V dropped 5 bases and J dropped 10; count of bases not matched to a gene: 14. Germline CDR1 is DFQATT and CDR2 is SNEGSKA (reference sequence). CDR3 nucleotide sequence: TGCAGTGCTCTAAAAGCGGGAGGGCCTCTCACAGAGCAGTTCTTC. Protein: CSALKAGGPLTEQFF.

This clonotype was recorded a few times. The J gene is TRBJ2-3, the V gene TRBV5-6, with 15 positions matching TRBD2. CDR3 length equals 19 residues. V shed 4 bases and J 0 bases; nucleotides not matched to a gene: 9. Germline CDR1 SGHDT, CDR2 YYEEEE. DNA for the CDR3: TGTGCCAGCAGCGCAACTACCGGGACTAGCGGGGGGAGCACAGATACGCAGTATTTT. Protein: CASSATTGTSGGSTDTQYF. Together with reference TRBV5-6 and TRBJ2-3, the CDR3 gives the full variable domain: DAGVTQSPTHLIKTRGQQVTLRCSPKSGHDTVSWYQQALGQGPQFIFQYYEEEERQRGNFPDRFSGHQFPNYSSELNVNALLLGDSALYLCASSATTGTSGGSTDTQYFGPGTRLTVL.

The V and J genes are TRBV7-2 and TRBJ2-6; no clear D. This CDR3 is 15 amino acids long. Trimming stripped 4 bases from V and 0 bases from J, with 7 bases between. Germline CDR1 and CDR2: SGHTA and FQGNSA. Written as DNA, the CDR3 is TGTGCCAGCAGCTATTATTCCTCTGGGGCCAACGTCCTGACTTTC. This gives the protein CASSYYSSGANVLTF.

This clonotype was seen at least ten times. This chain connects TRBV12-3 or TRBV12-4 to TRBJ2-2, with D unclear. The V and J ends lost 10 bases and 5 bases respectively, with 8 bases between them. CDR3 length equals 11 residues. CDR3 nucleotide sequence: TGTGCCAACTTGAGGACCGGGGAGCTGTTTTTT. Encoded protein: CANLRTGELFF.

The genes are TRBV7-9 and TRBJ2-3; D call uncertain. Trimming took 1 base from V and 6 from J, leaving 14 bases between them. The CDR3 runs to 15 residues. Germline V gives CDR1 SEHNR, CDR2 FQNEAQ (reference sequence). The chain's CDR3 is CASSLVISGYDTQYF. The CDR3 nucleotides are TGTGCCAGCAGCTTAGTGATATCTGGGTACGATACGCAGTATTTT.

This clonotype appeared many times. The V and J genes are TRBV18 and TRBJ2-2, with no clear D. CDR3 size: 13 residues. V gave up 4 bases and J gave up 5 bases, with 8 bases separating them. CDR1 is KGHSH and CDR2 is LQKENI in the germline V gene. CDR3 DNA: TGTGCCAGCTCACGAGGTAGAACCGGGGAGCTGTTTTTT. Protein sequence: CASSRGRTGELFF.

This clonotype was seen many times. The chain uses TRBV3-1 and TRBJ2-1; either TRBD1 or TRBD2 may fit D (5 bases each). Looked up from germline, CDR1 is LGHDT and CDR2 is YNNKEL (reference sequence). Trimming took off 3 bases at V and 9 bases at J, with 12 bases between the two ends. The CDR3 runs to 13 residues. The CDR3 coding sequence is TGTGCCAGCAGCCATGGGGGATGGGTTGAGCAGTTCTTC. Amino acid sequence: CASSHGGWVEQFF.

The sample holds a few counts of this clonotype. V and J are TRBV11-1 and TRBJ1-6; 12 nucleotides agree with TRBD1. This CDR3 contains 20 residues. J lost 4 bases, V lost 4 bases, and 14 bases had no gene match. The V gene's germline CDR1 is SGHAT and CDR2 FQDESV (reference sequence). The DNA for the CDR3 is TGTGCCAGCAGCTCCGAGCCCCCGGGACAGGGGGCCAGGTATAATTCACCCCTCCACTTT. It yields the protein CASSSEPPGQGARYNSPLHF.

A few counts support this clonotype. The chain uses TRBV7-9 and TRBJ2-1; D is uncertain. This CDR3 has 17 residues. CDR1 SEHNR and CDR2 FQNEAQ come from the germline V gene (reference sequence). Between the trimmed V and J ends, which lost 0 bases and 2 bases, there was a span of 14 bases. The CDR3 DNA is TGTGCCAGCAGCTTAGCCTCTTTGGGGAACCCCTACAATGAGCAGTTCTTC. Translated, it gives CASSLASLGNPYNEQFF.

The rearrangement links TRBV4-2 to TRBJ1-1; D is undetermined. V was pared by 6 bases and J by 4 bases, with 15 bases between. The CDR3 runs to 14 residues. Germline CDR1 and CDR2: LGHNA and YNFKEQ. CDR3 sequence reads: CASSRGGRGTEAFF. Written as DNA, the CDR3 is TGTGCCAGCAGTCGAGGTGGCCGGGGCACTGAAGCTTTCTTT.

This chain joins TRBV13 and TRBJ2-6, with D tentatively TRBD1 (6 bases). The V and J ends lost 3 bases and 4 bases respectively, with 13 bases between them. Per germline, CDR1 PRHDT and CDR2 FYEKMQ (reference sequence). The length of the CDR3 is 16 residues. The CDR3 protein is CASSLAGAGGANVLTF. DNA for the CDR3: TGTGCCAGCAGCTTGGCAGGGGCTGGAGGGGCCAACGTCCTGACTTTC.